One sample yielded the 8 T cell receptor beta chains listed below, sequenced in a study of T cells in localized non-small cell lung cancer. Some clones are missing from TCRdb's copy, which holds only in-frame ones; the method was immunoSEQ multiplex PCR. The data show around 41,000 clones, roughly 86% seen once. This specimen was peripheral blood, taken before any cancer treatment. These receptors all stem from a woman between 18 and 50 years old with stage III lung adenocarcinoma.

CDR3 DNA sequence: TGTGCCAGCCAGGGACGACAAGAGACCCAGTACTTC. Translated: CASQGRQETQYF. The rearrangement uses TRBV2 and TRBJ2-5; D assignment may be TRBD1 or TRBD2 (5 bases each). The CDR3 consists of 12 residues. V was cut by 8 bases and J by 2 bases, with 9 bases left in between. The germline V gene has CDR1 SNHLY and CDR2 FYNNEI. Supplemented by reference TRBV2 and TRBJ2-5, the full variable domain reads EPEVTQTPSHQVTQMGQEVILRCVPISNHLYFYWYRQILGQKVEFLVSFYNNEISEKSEIFDDQFSVERPDGSNFTLKIRSTKLEDSAMYFCASQGRQETQYFGPGTRLLVL.

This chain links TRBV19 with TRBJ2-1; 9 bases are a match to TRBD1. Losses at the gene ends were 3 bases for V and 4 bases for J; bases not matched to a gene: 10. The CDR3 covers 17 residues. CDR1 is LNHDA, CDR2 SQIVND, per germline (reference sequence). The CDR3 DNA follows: TGTGCCAGTAGTATGGGACAGGGCCTCATTGTATACAATGAGCAGTTCTTC. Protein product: CASSMGQGLIVYNEQFF.

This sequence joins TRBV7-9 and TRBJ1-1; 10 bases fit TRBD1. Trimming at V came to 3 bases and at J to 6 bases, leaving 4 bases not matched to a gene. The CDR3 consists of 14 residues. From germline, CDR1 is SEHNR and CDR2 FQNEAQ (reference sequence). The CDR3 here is CASSLGQGIAEAFF. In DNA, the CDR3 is TGTGCCAGCAGCTTGGGACAGGGGATAGCTGAAGCTTTCTTT.

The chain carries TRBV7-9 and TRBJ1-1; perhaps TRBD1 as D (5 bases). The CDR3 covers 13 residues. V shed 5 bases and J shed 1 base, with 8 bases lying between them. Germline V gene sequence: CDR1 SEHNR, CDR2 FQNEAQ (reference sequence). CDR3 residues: CASSIDRNTEAFF. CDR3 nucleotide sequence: TGTGCCAGCAGCATCGACAGGAACACTGAAGCTTTCTTT. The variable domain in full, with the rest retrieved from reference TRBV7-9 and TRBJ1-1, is DTGVSQNPRHKITKRGQNVTFRCDPISEHNRLYWYRQTLGQGPEFLTYFQNEAQLEKSRLLSDRFSAERPKGSFSTLEIQRTEQGDSAMYLCASSIDRNTEAFFGQGTRLTVV.

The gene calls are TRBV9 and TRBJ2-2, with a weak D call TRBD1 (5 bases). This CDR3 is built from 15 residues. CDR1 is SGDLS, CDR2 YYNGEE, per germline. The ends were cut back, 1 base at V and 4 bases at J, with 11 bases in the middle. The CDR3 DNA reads TGTGCCAGCAGCGTATCACAGGAGAGCACCGGGGAGCTGTTTTTT. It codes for CASSVSQESTGELFF.

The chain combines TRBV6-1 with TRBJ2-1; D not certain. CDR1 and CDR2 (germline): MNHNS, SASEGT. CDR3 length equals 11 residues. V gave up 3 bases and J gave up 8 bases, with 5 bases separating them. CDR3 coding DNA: TGTGCCAGCAGTGAGTTCGATGAGCAGTTCTTC. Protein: CASSEFDEQFF.

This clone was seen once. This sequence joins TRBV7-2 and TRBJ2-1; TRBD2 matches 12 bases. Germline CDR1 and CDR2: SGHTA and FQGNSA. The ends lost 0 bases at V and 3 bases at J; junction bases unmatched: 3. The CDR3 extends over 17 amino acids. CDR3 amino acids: CASSLAPSGGGYNEQFF. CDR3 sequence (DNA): TGTGCCAGCAGCTTAGCGCCTAGCGGGGGGGGCTACAATGAGCAGTTCTTC.

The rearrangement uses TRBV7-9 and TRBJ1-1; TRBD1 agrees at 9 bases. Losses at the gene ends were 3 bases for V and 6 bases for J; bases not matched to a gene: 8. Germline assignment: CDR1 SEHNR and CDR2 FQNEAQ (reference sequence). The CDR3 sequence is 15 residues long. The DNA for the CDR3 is TGTGCCAGCAGCTTCTTGGGGACAGGGTATGCTGAAGCTTTCTTT. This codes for CASSFLGTGYAEAFF.